The 6 T cell receptor beta chains reported below all come from one sample, sequenced in a study of T cell responses to AZD1222 COVID-19 vaccine. The protocol was immunoSEQ multiplex PCR, while the TCRdb copy is restricted to in-frame clones and leaves out a portion. The sample consists of some 130,000 clones, roughly 88% of them appearing once. This sample comprised peripheral blood, obtained 28 days after the second AZD1222 dose. Receptors originate from an adult who received the AZD1222 COVID-19 vaccine.

The chain recombines TRBV6-5 with TRBJ2-3; no firm D call. The germline V gene has CDR1 MNHEY and CDR2 SVGAGI. Trimming cost V 7 bases and J 5 bases, with 7 bases left between them. The CDR3 sequence is 11 residues long. As DNA, the CDR3 is TGTGCCAGCACCCTCAGAGATACGCAGTATTTT. It specifies CASTLRDTQYF.

This clone occurred a few times. This rearrangement joins TRBV7-9 to TRBJ2-2; D not resolved. This CDR3 is built from 16 residues. Per germline, CDR1 SEHNR and CDR2 FQNEAQ (reference sequence). Trimming pared 6 bases from V and 7 bases from J, leaving 21 bases between. CDR3 sequence reads: CASRAAPLRDLGELFF. In DNA, the CDR3 is TGTGCCAGCAGGGCGGCCCCCCTTCGTGACCTCGGGGAGCTGTTTTTT.

The chain couples TRBV6-5 to TRBJ1-3, with D possibly matching TRBD1 (5 bases). The CDR3 covers 15 residues. The V end was cut by 7 bases, the J end by 4 bases, with 17 bases between. Per germline, CDR1 MNHEY and CDR2 SVGAGI. DNA of the CDR3: TGTGCCAGCACCCCCTTAGGGGCAGGAGGAAACACCATATATTTT. Encoded protein: CASTPLGAGGNTIYF.

The chain uses TRBV30 and TRBJ2-7; no reliable D call. CDR1 GTSNPN and CDR2 SVGIG come from the germline V gene (reference sequence). Trimming shortened V by 2 bases and J by 4 bases, and 6 bases separated the two germline ends. The CDR3 has 11 amino acids. CDR3 coding DNA: TGTGCCTGGAGTTCAAGTTACGAGCAGTACTTC. It translates to CAWSSSYEQYF.

The genes are TRBV6-1 and TRBJ2-1, with TRBD2 matching over 9 bases. Germline loops: CDR1 MNHNS, CDR2 SASEGT. Trimming removed 2 bases from V and 4 bases from J; junction bases left unmatched: 9. This CDR3 spans 17 amino acids. In DNA form, the CDR3 reads TGTGCCAGCAGTGAACAAGGTCTAGCGGGGTTTTACAATGAGCAGTTCTTC. Its protein product is CASSEQGLAGFYNEQFF.

This chain connects TRBV28 to TRBJ1-6; D is uncertain. V lost 7 bases and J 8 bases, leaving 15 bases between the germline ends. The CDR3 loop spans 14 amino acids. The germline V gene has CDR1 MDHEN and CDR2 SYDVKM. Here the CDR3 DNA reads TGTGCCAGCACTCAATCTTTAGGAGATTCACCCCTCCACTTT. Translating gives CASTQSLGDSPLHF.